Below are 19 T cell receptor beta chains sequenced from a single sample in a study of shared clonotypes between healthy human individuals. The table came from immunoSEQ multiplex PCR; TCRdb's copy has only in-frame clones and leaves some out. The sample includes roughly 2.2 million clones, under 95% of them seen just once. Specimen: naive CD4+ T cells from PBMCs. Noted subset: CD45RA+ positively selected. Receptor source: a man aged 18-30 years in good health. Some clones in this sample may be carry-over from other donors' samples.

The chain links TRBV19 to TRBJ1-2; no firm D call. CDR3 size: 15 residues. V was trimmed by 3 bases and J by 3 bases, leaving 14 bases between them. CDR1 is LNHDA, CDR2 SQIVND, per germline (reference sequence). Here the CDR3 reads CASSIQAVSYYGYTF. The CDR3 DNA reads as TGTGCCAGTAGTATCCAGGCAGTTTCCTACTATGGCTACACCTTC.

About this clone itself: The sample holds other DNA sequences that translate to the same CDR3. The chain recombines TRBV2 with TRBJ2-2; D call uncertain. This CDR3 has 11 residues. In germline, CDR1 is SNHLY, CDR2 FYNNEI. Trimming pared 3 bases from V and 5 bases from J, leaving 1 base between. The CDR3 DNA is TGTGCCAGCAGTGAGACCGGGGAGCTGTTTTTT. Amino acids: CASSETGELFF.

Notes on this clone: Other nucleotide sequences in the sample specify the same CDR3. This chain links TRBV5-1 with TRBJ1-1, with a weak D call TRBD1 (5 bases). Germline V gene lookup returns CDR1 SGHRS and CDR2 YFSETQ. The CDR3 sequence is 14 residues long. The V end was cut by 0 bases, the J end by 2 bases, with 8 bases between. CDR3 region: CASSLAGPNTEAFF. DNA for the CDR3: TGCGCCAGCAGCTTGGCAGGGCCCAACACTGAAGCTTTCTTT.

The J gene is TRBJ2-7, the V gene TRBV10-3; 10 bases map to TRBD1. V shed 6 bases and J 4 bases; nucleotides not matched to a gene: 6. This CDR3 is built from 14 residues. Germline lookup yields CDR1 ENHRY and CDR2 SYGVKD. In DNA, the CDR3 is TGTGCCATCAGCGGACAGGGGGAGGGATACGAGCAGTACTTC. Its protein product is CAISGQGEGYEQYF.

The rearrangement joins TRBV19 to TRBJ1-1, with D unclear. With 3 bases removed from V and 0 bases from J, the gap between germline ends came to 8 bases. The CDR3 length is 14 residues. Germline-derived CDR1 and CDR2 are LNHDA and SQIVND (reference sequence). The CDR3 region has the DNA TGTGCCAGTAGTATTAAACGGATGAACACTGAAGCTTTCTTT. Its translation: CASSIKRMNTEAFF.

The chain uses TRBV6-1 and TRBJ2-1; 9 bases match TRBD2. With V trimmed by 4 bases and J by 2 bases, 3 bases remained unmatched. Germline-derived CDR1 and CDR2 are MNHNS and SASEGT. CDR3 size: 15 residues. DNA of the CDR3: TGTGCCAGCAGTGGTGCGGGAGGGCCCTACAATGAGCAGTTCTTC. Residues: CASSGAGGPYNEQFF.

V usage is TRBV7-2 and J usage is TRBJ2-3; 9 nucleotides agree with TRBD1. Germline V gives CDR1 SGHTA, CDR2 FQGNSA. V was pared by 5 bases and J by 3 bases, with 6 bases of the junction left unmatched. This CDR3 region has 15 residues. The CDR3, as DNA: TGTGCCAGCAGCGACGTTGGACAGGGGACAGATACGCAGTATTTT. It encodes CASSDVGQGTDTQYF. Combining the CDR3 with reference TRBV7-2 and TRBJ2-3 gives the whole variable domain GAGVSQSPSNKVTEKGKDVELRCDPISGHTALYWYRQSLGQGLEFLIYFQGNSAPDKSGLPSDRFSAERTGGSVSTLTIQRTQQEDSAVYLCASSDVGQGTDTQYFGPGTRLTVL.

The chain combines TRBV5-5 with TRBJ1-1; the match to TRBD1 covers 7 bases. After removal of 5 bases from V and 3 bases from J, the junction contained 7 bases not matched to a gene. The CDR3 runs 14 residues. CDR1 and CDR2 from the germline V gene are SGHKS and YYEKEE (reference sequence). The CDR3 bases are TGTGCCAGCAGTCGGGACAGACCTTACACTGAAGCTTTCTTT. Its protein product is CASSRDRPYTEAFF.

Concerning this clone itself: Other DNA variants within this sample encode the same CDR3. J is TRBJ2-1 and V is TRBV5-1; the match to TRBD2 covers 11 bases. This CDR3 region has 15 residues. Looked up from germline, CDR1 is SGHRS and CDR2 is YFSETQ. Trimming cost V 0 bases and J 8 bases; bases outside gene matches: 4. The CDR3 here is CASSLGLAGRDEQFF. Here the CDR3 DNA reads TGCGCCAGCAGCTTGGGACTAGCGGGACGGGATGAGCAGTTCTTC.

The chain combines TRBV4-2 with TRBJ2-3; D ambiguous. This CDR3 is 16 amino acids long. Deletions cut 1 base from V and 6 bases from J, with 17 bases between. CDR1 and CDR2 (germline): LGHNA, YNFKEQ. Here the CDR3 DNA reads TGTGCCAGCAGCCAAGGCTCCGTTGGGCTTGAGGATACGCAGTATTTT. Translating gives CASSQGSVGLEDTQYF.

CDR3 residues: CASRTGPTNSPLHF. The CDR3 DNA sequence: TGTGCCAGCAGAACCGGGCCAACCAATTCACCCCTCCACTTT. The V call is TRBV7-2, the J call TRBJ1-6; D is uncertain. This CDR3 has 14 residues. Germline values: CDR1 SGHTA, CDR2 FQGNSA. V was pared by 6 bases and J by 7 bases, with 13 bases between.

V and J are TRBV30 and TRBJ2-1; maybe TRBD1 (5 bases). Germline CDR1 GTSNPN, CDR2 SVGIG (reference sequence). The length of the CDR3 is 12 residues. Trimming removed 1 base from V and 10 bases from J, with 11 bases in between. For the CDR3, the DNA is TGTGCCTGGAGTGCCTCAGGGCTCGAGCAGTTCTTC. This translates into CAWSASGLEQFF.

The chain joins TRBV4-3 to TRBJ2-7; D not certain. The CDR3 runs 10 residues. Trimming removed 6 bases from V and 6 bases from J, with 6 bases in between. Per germline, CDR1 LGHNA and CDR2 YSLEER. CDR3: CASRRSEQYF. The DNA of the CDR3 is TGCGCCAGCAGGAGGAGCGAGCAGTACTTC.

The gene calls are TRBV15 and TRBJ2-7; possible D gene TRBD2, 6 bases. The CDR3 runs to 17 residues. Between the trimmed V and J ends, which lost 0 bases and 0 bases, there was a span of 15 bases. Germline CDR1 and CDR2: LNHNV and YYDKDF (reference sequence). CDR3 sequence reads: CATSRDSLSGASYEQYF. The CDR3 DNA reads TGTGCCACCAGCAGAGATTCCCTTAGCGGAGCCTCCTACGAGCAGTACTTC.

Turning to this clone: Different DNA sequences within this sample yield the same CDR3. The CDR3, as DNA: TGTGCCTGGAGTGTACGCAGGGGGGAAGCTTTCTTT. Amino acids: CAWSVRRGEAFF. The rearrangement links TRBV30 to TRBJ1-1; 7 nucleotides agree with TRBD1. V dropped 0 bases and J dropped 8; count of bases not matched to a gene: 3. Germline loops: CDR1 GTSNPN, CDR2 SVGIG (reference sequence). CDR3 size: 12 residues.

The chain combines TRBV30 with TRBJ2-5; unclear D gene. Deletions cut 5 bases from V and 1 base from J, with 11 bases between. The V gene's germline CDR1 is GTSNPN and CDR2 SVGIG (reference sequence). This CDR3 has 13 residues. The CDR3 DNA follows: TGTGCCTGGTCCCCTCGCTCCCAAGAGACCCAGTACTTC. Translating gives CAWSPRSQETQYF.

The chain joins TRBV6-5 to TRBJ1-2, with D unresolved. The CDR3 is 12 residues long. The V end was cut by 5 bases, the J end by 6 bases, with 10 bases between. CDR1 is MNHEY and CDR2 is SVGAGI in the germline V gene. The CDR3 is CASSEPRNGYTF. The CDR3 DNA follows: TGTGCCAGCAGTGAACCCAGAAATGGCTACACCTTC.

V and J are TRBV29-1 and TRBJ2-2; D tentatively reads TRBD1 or TRBD2 (5 bases each). This CDR3 is built from 16 residues. Germline V lookup: CDR1 SQVTM, CDR2 ANQGSEA. Trimming left V 0 bases short and J 7 bases short, with 18 bases between. Written as DNA, the CDR3 is TGCAGCGTTGAAGATGGATACAAGAGGGGCGACGGGGAGCTGTTTTTT. Amino acid sequence: CSVEDGYKRGDGELFF.

The genes are TRBV7-8 and TRBJ1-4, with D perhaps matching TRBD1 (5 bases). The CDR3 has 17 residues. Germline V gene data show CDR1 as SGHVS and CDR2 as FQNEAQ. The V gene lost 6 bases and the J gene lost 5 bases, with 22 bases spanning the gap. The CDR3 nucleotides read TGTGCCAGCAGTCGTTTTAACAAGGACACCAGAAATGAAAAACTGTTTTTT. It yields the protein CASSRFNKDTRNEKLFF. Full variable domain (remainder filled in from reference TRBV7-8 and TRBJ1-4): GAGVSQSPRYKVAKRGQDVALRCDPISGHVSLFWYQQALGQGPEFLTYFQNEAQLDKSGLPSDRFFAERPEGSVSTLKIQRTQQEDSAVYLCASSRFNKDTRNEKLFFGSGTQLSVL.